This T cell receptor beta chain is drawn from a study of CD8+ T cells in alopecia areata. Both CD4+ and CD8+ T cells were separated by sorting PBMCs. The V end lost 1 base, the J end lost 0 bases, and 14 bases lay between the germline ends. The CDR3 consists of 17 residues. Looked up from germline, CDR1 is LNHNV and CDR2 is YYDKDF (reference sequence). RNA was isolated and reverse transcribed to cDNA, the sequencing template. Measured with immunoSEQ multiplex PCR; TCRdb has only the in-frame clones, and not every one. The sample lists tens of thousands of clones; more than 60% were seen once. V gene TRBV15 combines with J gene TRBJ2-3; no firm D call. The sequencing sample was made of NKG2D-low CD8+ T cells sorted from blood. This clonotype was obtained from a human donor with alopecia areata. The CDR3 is CATSRAAAGQSTDTQYF. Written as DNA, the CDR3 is TGTGCCACCAGCAGAGCGGCCGCCGGCCAGAGCACAGATACGCAGTATTTT.